The clone carrying this T cell receptor (beta chain) was recorded many times. Germline values: CDR1 MNHNY, CDR2 SVGAGI (reference sequence). V gave up 6 bases and J gave up 2 bases, with 8 bases separating them. The CDR3 covers 13 residues. The record originates from a study of T cells after yellow fever vaccination. TCRdb ran MiXCR on the 5' RACE reads and lists one entry per CDR3 protein. The sample carries about 340,000 distinct CDR3 sequences, approximately 12% recorded once. Sample: CD4+ T cells sorted from PBMCs, taken 15 days after the yellow fever booster vaccination. This sequence was found in a man between 18 and 29 years old who received the YFV17D yellow fever vaccine. This chain uses TRBV6-6 with TRBJ2-1; D gene ambiguous. The CDR3 DNA follows: TGTGCCAGCAGCGCGACAACCTACAATGAGCAGTTCTTC. Protein: CASSATTYNEQFF.